Listed below are T cell receptor beta chains from one sample, sequenced in a study of OX40 agonist ivuxolimab in advanced cancers. Profiling relied on immunoSEQ multiplex PCR, and the TCRdb table lists in-frame clones only, not all of them. The sample comprises some 60,000 clones, 87% of which are singletons, and approximately 0.3% rests with the top ten. Material: CD4+ or CD8+ T cells sorted from blood, obtained in a trial of the OX40 agonist ivuxolimab. Receptors were obtained from an adult with an advanced solid tumor such as melanoma, head and neck, liver or kidney cancer. CDR3s include the opening cysteine and the closing phenylalanine or tryptophan. A D gene is named only where the DNA matches it firmly. Clone size is given for some rows only: seen once, a few or many times, or a class if the clone is expanded.

J gene,V gene,clone size,D gene,CDR3 DNA,CDR3 protein
TRBJ1-1,TRBV11-2,-,-,TGTGCCAGCAGCAGAGTACAGGTGATGAACACTGAAGCTTTCTTT,CASSRVQVMNTEAFF
TRBJ2-1,TRBV25-1,once,-,TGTGCCAGCAGTGAAACAAGCCCCTACAATGAGCAGTTCTTC,CASSETSPYNEQFF
TRBJ1-3,TRBV6-1,-,-,TGTGCCAGCAGTGTTGAGGGGCGCTCTGGAAACACCATATATTTT,CASSVEGRSGNTIYF
TRBJ2-5,TRBV11-2,-,-,TGTGCCAGCAGCTTAGGCGAGACCCAGTACTTC,CASSLGETQYF
TRBJ2-5,TRBV20-1,-,-,TGCAGTGCTCACAGGGAAGAGACCCAGTACTTC,CSAHREETQYF
TRBJ1-6,TRBV6-5,-,-,TGTGCCAGCCTGGCTTCCCCCTCACCCCTCCACTTT,CASLASPSPLHF
TRBJ1-2,TRBV7-3,-,-,TGTGCCAGCAGCTTAGGGAACTATGGCTACACCTTC,CASSLGNYGYTF
TRBJ1-2,TRBV6-6,-,-,TGTGCCAGCAGTTACAACGGAGACTATGGCTACACCTTC,CASSYNGDYGYTF
TRBJ1-5,TRBV7-8,-,-,TGTGCCAGCAGCATAAGCCTTGGGGGCTATAGCAATCAGCCCCAGCATTTT,CASSISLGGYSNQPQHF
TRBJ2-5,TRBV5-4,-,TRBD1,TGTGCCAGCAGCTGGACAGGGCAGGGCCAAGAGGCCCAGTACTTC,CASSWTGQGQEAQYF
TRBJ1-3,TRBV7-9,once,-,TGTGCCAACGAAGAACAGGGAAACACCATATATTTT,CANEEQGNTIYF
TRBJ1-5,TRBV5-6,-,-,TGTGCCAGCAGCTTTGCCTCCTCGACGGATCAGCCCCAGCATTTT,CASSFASSTDQPQHF
TRBJ1-6,TRBV4-3,few,-,TGCGCCAGCAGCCAAGACGAGGGGCGCGGTTCACCCCTCCACTTT,CASSQDEGRGSPLHF
TRBJ1-3,TRBV2,-,TRBD1,TGTGCCAGCCCCGCCTCACAGGGGGCTGGAAACACCATATATTTT,CASPASQGAGNTIYF
TRBJ2-7,TRBV5-6,few,-,TGTGCCAGCAGCTTGAGGACACGCTCCTACGAGCAGTACTTC,CASSLRTRSYEQYF
TRBJ2-7,TRBV19,-,TRBD2,TGTGCCAGTAGTACCGGGCCGGGGGGCTACGAGCAGTACTTC,CASSTGPGGYEQYF
TRBJ1-2,TRBV30,once,-,TGTGCCTGGAGGGGGGATGGCTATGGCTACACCTTC,CAWRGDGYGYTF
TRBJ1-4,TRBV6-1,-,TRBD1,TGTGCCAGCACCAGGCAACAGGGGGTCAGTGAAAAACTGTTTTTT,CASTRQQGVSEKLFF
TRBJ1-2,TRBV5-1,-,TRBD1,TGCGCCAGCAGCTTGGCCGTGGCAGGGGGCTATGGCTACACCTTC,CASSLAVAGGYGYTF
TRBJ2-7,TRBV18,once,TRBD1,TGTGCCAGCTCAGAAGGACAGGGGTTCTCCTACGAGCAGTACTTC,CASSEGQGFSYEQYF
TRBJ2-7,TRBV7-6,-,-,TGTGCCAGCAGCTTTGGGGGCGAGCAGTACTTC,CASSFGGEQYF
TRBJ2-2,TRBV7-2,-,TRBD1,TGTGCCAGTTCCCGGGACAGGACTGACACCGGGGAGCTGTTTTTT,CASSRDRTDTGELFF
TRBJ2-1,TRBV19,-,-,TGTGCCAGTAGTATGGCCGGGGCCCAGACCTATGAGCAGTTCTTC,CASSMAGAQTYEQFF
TRBJ2-3,TRBV5-6,-,TRBD2,TGTGCCAGCAGCAAGAGCGGGAAAAATACAGATACGCAGTATTTT,CASSKSGKNTDTQYF
TRBJ2-7,TRBV5-1,-,TRBD1,TGCGCCAGCAGCCCGCCGGGACAGGGCTACGAGCAGTACTTC,CASSPPGQGYEQYF
TRBJ1-1,TRBV29-1,-,-,TGCAGCGCCCGGGGCAGGGGAGGAGCTGAAGCTTTCTTT,CSARGRGGAEAFF
TRBJ1-1,TRBV5-1,-,TRBD1,TGCGCCAGCAGCTTGGGAGGCGGACAGGGAATGAACACTGAAGCTTTCTTT,CASSLGGGQGMNTEAFF
TRBJ2-7,TRBV19,-,-,TGTGCCAGTAGTATCCCACAGGTTGGGGAGCAGTACTTC,CASSIPQVGEQYF
TRBJ2-7,TRBV5-6,-,-,TGTGCCAGCAGCTACCGGGTCCTATACTCCTACGAGCAGTACTTC,CASSYRVLYSYEQYF
TRBJ2-7,TRBV6-1,-,TRBD1,TGTGCCAGCAGGAACCCCGGGACAGGGGTCGACGAGCAGTACTTC,CASRNPGTGVDEQYF
TRBJ1-5,TRBV6-5,few,-,TGTGCCAGCAGGTTCGACAGTTACAGCAATCAGCCCCAGCATTTT,CASRFDSYSNQPQHF
TRBJ2-3,TRBV4-3,-,TRBD2,TGCGCCAGCAGCCAAGATTTCTTTACTAGCGGGGGGAGGGCAGATACGCAGTATTTT,CASSQDFFTSGGRADTQYF
TRBJ1-6,TRBV4-3,-,-,TGCGCCAGCAGCCAGACCCCCCCGCAGGGAATACCCCTCCACTTT,CASSQTPPQGIPLHF
TRBJ2-7,TRBV4-2,once,TRBD2,TGTGCCAGCAGCCAAGAGACCTCCGGGACTACCTCCTACGAGCAGTACTTC,CASSQETSGTTSYEQYF
TRBJ2-1,TRBV6-1,-,TRBD2,TGTGCCAGCAGTGGGGGACTAGCGGGGAACGAGCAGTTCTTC,CASSGGLAGNEQFF
TRBJ1-3,TRBV30,-,-,TGTGTCTGGGTTTCTGGAAACACCATATATTTT,CVWVSGNTIYF
TRBJ2-7,TRBV10-3,-,-,TGTGCCATCAGGGAGACAGCCAACTCCTACGAGCAGTACTTC,CAIRETANSYEQYF
TRBJ1-5,TRBV12-5,-,TRBD1,TGTGCTAGTGGTTTGGTAAGAGCAGGGGGCGGCAATCAGCCCCAGCATTTT,CASGLVRAGGGNQPQHF
TRBJ2-1,TRBV14,-,TRBD1,TGTGCCAGCAGCCAAGGTTTAGGGACAGTGCTTGGGAATGAGCAGTTCTTC,CASSQGLGTVLGNEQFF
TRBJ2-3,TRBV25-1,-,TRBD2,TGTGCCAGCCTGGGGGACTACTCGAAAGTATGGTATTTT,CASLGDYSKVWYF
TRBJ1-6,TRBV27,-,-,TGTGCCAGCAGTTTGCAGGGTAAGGGGAATTCACCCCTCCACTTT,CASSLQGKGNSPLHF
TRBJ1-2,TRBV7-2,-,TRBD1,TGTGCCAGCAGCTTTGAACAGGGGTACGGCTACACCTTC,CASSFEQGYGYTF
TRBJ2-5,TRBV7-8,-,TRBD1,TGTGCCAGCAGCTCAGACAGGGGAGCCCAAGAGACCCAGTACTTC,CASSSDRGAQETQYF